The rows below give T cell receptor beta chains drawn from one sample of a study of T cells in Graves' hyperthyroidism and ophthalmopathy. TCRdb re-derived calls from the multiplex PCR reads in MiXCR, one entry per CDR3 protein. The data hold a few hundred thousand distinct CDR3 sequences, with 20% to 25% observed a single time. The sample consisted of blood. Receptors were obtained from a man aged 50-59 years with Graves' hyperthyroidism. CDR3s include the opening cysteine and the closing phenylalanine or tryptophan. The D gene is left open where the match is weak. Clone size appears in some rows only: once, few, many, or a class for an expanded clone.

J: TRBJ2-5; V: TRBV11-2; D: .; size: many; DNA: TGTGCCAGCAGCTTATGGGAGACCCAGTACTTC; CDR3: CASSLWETQYF
J: TRBJ2-5; V: TRBV3-1; D: .; size: many; DNA: TGTGCCAGCAGCCAATGGGCCAGCCAAGAGACCCAGTACTTC; CDR3: CASSQWASQETQYF
J: TRBJ1-4; V: TRBV27; D: .; size: few; DNA: TGTGCCAGCAGTTTTGTCCGGGCAGGGGATGAAAAACTGTTTTTT; CDR3: CASSFVRAGDEKLFF
J: TRBJ1-1; V: TRBV13; D: .; size: .; DNA: TGTGCCAGCAGCAACCCGGAGGGGGGGTTGGCTGAAGCTTTCTTT; CDR3: CASSNPEGGLAEAFF
J: TRBJ2-3; V: TRBV5-1; D: .; size: many; DNA: TGCGCCAGCAGCCGTGGTACGGGGGGCGGCACAGATACGCAGTATTTT; CDR3: CASSRGTGGGTDTQYF
J: TRBJ2-7; V: TRBV11-2; D: TRBD2; size: .; DNA: TGTGCCGGCAGCTTAGGACTAGCGGTCTCCTACGAGCAGTACTTC; CDR3: CAGSLGLAVSYEQYF
J: TRBJ1-6; V: TRBV12-3/TRBV12-4; D: .; size: .; DNA: TGTGCCAGCAGTTTAAAGGGAACCTATAATTCACCCCTCCACTTT; CDR3: CASSLKGTYNSPLHF
J: TRBJ2-7; V: TRBV11-3; D: .; size: .; DNA: TGTGCCAGCAGCTTAAGCAAGCTCTCCTACGAGCAGTACTTC; CDR3: CASSLSKLSYEQYF
J: TRBJ2-1; V: TRBV3-1; D: TRBD1; size: few; DNA: TGTGCCAGCAGTCGGGAACGGACAGGGGGCTACGAGCAGTTCTTC; CDR3: CASSRERTGGYEQFF
J: TRBJ1-5; V: TRBV28; D: .; size: .; DNA: TGTGCCAGCACCCCGGGCGCCAAGGGGGACAAGGGGGATCAGCCCCAGCATTTT; CDR3: CASTPGAKGDKGDQPQHF
J: TRBJ2-3; V: TRBV9; D: .; size: few; DNA: TGTGCCAGCAGCGTAGAAGGTTCGCGGGCGAGGGACACAGATACGCAGTATTTT; CDR3: CASSVEGSRARDTDTQYF
J: TRBJ2-1; V: TRBV24-1; D: TRBD1; size: few; DNA: TGTGCCACCAGTGAGTATACCGGGACAGGGGTTGGAAATGAGCAGTTCTTC; CDR3: CATSEYTGTGVGNEQFF
J: TRBJ2-3; V: TRBV5-1; D: .; size: many; DNA: TGCGCCAGCAGCTTGGCAGTAGCAGGAGATACGCAGTATTTT; CDR3: CASSLAVAGDTQYF
J: TRBJ2-1; V: TRBV6-1; D: .; size: once; DNA: TGTGCCAGCAGTACAAGCGATGAGCAGTTCTTC; CDR3: CASSTSDEQFF
J: TRBJ2-5; V: TRBV2; D: .; size: many; DNA: TGTGCCAGCAGCGCGTCGCCGGCAGGCCAAGAGACCCAGTACTTC; CDR3: CASSASPAGQETQYF
J: TRBJ2-3; V: TRBV5-1; D: .; size: .; DNA: TGCGCCACTTCACGGGAGTTTGCAGATACGCAGTATTTT; CDR3: CATSREFADTQYF
J: TRBJ2-7; V: TRBV6-1; D: TRBD2; size: few; DNA: TGTGCCAGCAGTGAGGGACTAGCGCGCTCCTACGAGCAGTACTTC; CDR3: CASSEGLARSYEQYF
J: TRBJ1-2; V: TRBV6-1; D: TRBD1; size: .; DNA: TGTGCCAGCAGTGAAACAGGGGGCTACAACTATGGCTACACCTTC; CDR3: CASSETGGYNYGYTF
J: TRBJ1-2; V: TRBV20-1; D: .; size: .; DNA: TGCAGTGCTAGACCCTATAGAGAAACTAACTATGGCTACACCTTC; CDR3: CSARPYRETNYGYTF
J: TRBJ2-3; V: TRBV24-1; D: TRBD2; size: many; DNA: TGTGCCACCAGTGAGGCCGGGACTAGCGGGGATACGCAGTATTTT; CDR3: CATSEAGTSGDTQYF
J: TRBJ2-6; V: TRBV5-1; D: .; size: .; DNA: TGCGCCAGCAGCCCCCTGAACTCTGGGGCCAACGTCCTGACTTTC; CDR3: CASSPLNSGANVLTF
J: TRBJ2-5; V: TRBV11-2; D: .; size: .; DNA: TGTGCCAGCAGCCCGAACCAAGGGGAGACCCAGTACTTC; CDR3: CASSPNQGETQYF
J: TRBJ2-6; V: TRBV2; D: TRBD2; size: many; DNA: TGTGCCAGCAGTGAAGGATGGCTAGCGGGGTCCTCTGGGGCCAACGTCCTGACTTTC; CDR3: CASSEGWLAGSSGANVLTF
J: TRBJ2-7; V: TRBV6-1; D: .; size: .; DNA: TGTACCAGCAGTGAGGGTCGGTCCTACGAGCAGTACTTC; CDR3: CTSSEGRSYEQYF
J: TRBJ2-7; V: TRBV24-1; D: TRBD2; size: few; DNA: TGTGCCACCAGTGATCCAGCGGGAGATCCCTACGAGCAGTACTTC; CDR3: CATSDPAGDPYEQYF
J: TRBJ2-2; V: TRBV24-1; D: .; size: .; DNA: TGTGCCACCAGTGTCGGTGCCGGGGAGCTGTTTTTT; CDR3: CATSVGAGELFF
J: TRBJ2-3; V: TRBV7-9; D: .; size: few; DNA: TGTGCCAGCAGCTTACCCGGTGGTCACGATTCTAGCACAGATACGCAGTATTTT; CDR3: CASSLPGGHDSSTDTQYF
J: TRBJ2-5; V: TRBV12-3/TRBV12-4; D: TRBD2; size: many; DNA: TGTGCCAGCAGCGTACTAGCGGGAGTGTCAGAGACCCAGTACTTC; CDR3: CASSVLAGVSETQYF
J: TRBJ1-5; V: TRBV12-3/TRBV12-4; D: TRBD1; size: few; DNA: TGTGCCAGCAGTTTACAGGGGGTCGAGCAGCCCCAGCATTTT; CDR3: CASSLQGVEQPQHF
J: TRBJ2-5; V: TRBV27; D: .; size: few; DNA: TGTGCCACAGGACTCAGCCAAGAGACCCAGTACTTC; CDR3: CATGLSQETQYF
J: TRBJ2-1; V: TRBV12-3/TRBV12-4; D: .; size: many; DNA: TGTGCCAGCAGTCTCGGGGCGGATGAGCAGTTCTTC; CDR3: CASSLGADEQFF
J: TRBJ1-2; V: TRBV5-6; D: TRBD1; size: .; DNA: TGTGCCAGCAGCAGTACAGGGGTGGACTACTATGGCTACACCTTC; CDR3: CASSSTGVDYYGYTF
J: TRBJ2-5; V: TRBV5-1; D: TRBD2; size: .; DNA: TGCGCCAGCAGCTCCCTCGGACTAGCGTACCAAGAGACCCAGTACTTC; CDR3: CASSSLGLAYQETQYF